The 25 T cell receptor beta chains below were found in one sample sequenced in a study of blood T cell repertoires in COVID-19. Assay used: immunoSEQ multiplex PCR; TCRdb lists only in-frame clones, some missing. This table has about 99,000 clones, 87% appearing once. Source material: peripheral blood. Receptors were obtained from a human donor in a cohort sampled during active COVID-19.

This clone was detected once. This chain uses TRBV30 with TRBJ1-1; D call uncertain. The CDR3 is 11 amino acids. V lost 3 bases to trimming and J lost 10 bases, with 12 bases between them. CDR1 is GTSNPN, CDR2 SVGIG, per germline (reference sequence). CDR3 sequence reads: CAWSGHPGAFF. The CDR3 DNA reads as TGTGCCTGGAGCGGCCACCCGGGAGCTTTCTTT.

The rearrangement links TRBV2 to TRBJ2-1; D is unclear. The germline CDR1 and CDR2 sequences are SNHLY and FYNNEI. Trimming cost V 7 bases and J 1 base, with 11 bases left between them. This CDR3 region has 14 residues. CDR3 DNA sequence: TGTGCCAGCAAAGGAGCAGTTTCCTACAATGAGCAGTTCTTC. This sequence encodes CASKGAVSYNEQFF.

The chain has TRBV3-1 (or the pseudogene TRBV3-2) and TRBJ1-1; unclear D gene. Germline assignment: CDR1 LGHDT and CDR2 YNNKEL (reference sequence). CDR3 length: 14 residues. Trimming took off 0 bases at V and 1 base at J, with 6 bases between the two ends. The CDR3 region is CASSQEGGNTEAFF. The CDR3 region has the DNA TGTGCCAGCAGCCAAGAGGGAGGGAACACTGAAGCTTTCTTT.

The CDR3 nucleotides read TGTGCCAGCAGTTATCCGGGACAAGGGGGGGGGAGGCCCCAGCATTTT. It specifies CASSYPGQGGGRPQHF. The chain has TRBV11-1 and TRBJ1-5; TRBD1 might be the D (6 bases). The ends were cut back, 6 bases at V and 9 bases at J, with 24 bases in the middle. This CDR3 spans 16 amino acids. From germline, CDR1 is SGHAT and CDR2 FQDESV (reference sequence).

V is TRBV7-6 and J is TRBJ2-3, with 12 positions matching TRBD2. V trimming: 5 bases; J trimming: 0 bases; junction bases outside the gene matches: 9. The CDR3 loop spans 18 amino acids. CDR1 is SGHVS and CDR2 is FNYEAQ in the germline V gene. CDR3 protein: CASSLRLAGVHSTDTQYF. As DNA, the CDR3 is TGTGCCAGCAGCCTCCGACTAGCGGGGGTACATAGCACAGATACGCAGTATTTT.

The J gene is TRBJ2-1, the V gene TRBV7-7; 7 bases match TRBD1. The V gene's germline CDR1 is SSHAT and CDR2 FNYEAQ (reference sequence). This CDR3 spans 15 amino acids. Losses at the gene ends were 4 bases for V and 9 bases for J; bases not matched to a gene: 12. The CDR3 bases are TGTGCCAGCAGCTCCAGACAGGGAAACGCGGGTGAGCAGTTCTTC. Its translation: CASSSRQGNAGEQFF.

The chain employs TRBV5-1 and TRBJ2-7, with TRBD1 matching over 9 bases. CDR1 is SGHRS, CDR2 YFSETQ, per germline. This CDR3 region has 14 residues. Trimming took 5 bases from V and 5 from J; bases not matched to a gene: 8. The CDR3 DNA sequence: TGCGCCAGCAGGGAAGGTGGACAGGGGAACGAGCAGTACTTC. This codes for CASREGGQGNEQYF.

Only a few counts were recorded for this clone. This sequence joins TRBV7-2 and TRBJ1-5; weak D call: TRBD1 (6 bases). V was cut by 3 bases and J by 4 bases, with 13 bases left in between. CDR1 is SGHTA and CDR2 is FQGNSA in the germline V gene. The CDR3 extends over 15 amino acids. The CDR3, as DNA: TGTGCCAGCAGCTTGGGGTTACAGGGTAATCAGCCCCAGCATTTT. Translated: CASSLGLQGNQPQHF. Using reference TRBV7-2 and TRBJ1-5 for the parts outside the CDR3, the full variable domain is GAGVSQSPSNKVTEKGKDVELRCDPISGHTALYWYRQSLGQGLEFLIYFQGNSAPDKSGLPSDRFSAERTGGSVSTLTIQRTQQEDSAVYLCASSLGLQGNQPQHFGDGTRLSIL.

The chain employs TRBV28 and TRBJ2-6; D might be TRBD2 (6 bases). The V gene lost 4 bases and the J gene lost 4 bases, with 20 bases spanning the gap. There are 18 residues in the CDR3. Germline lookup yields CDR1 MDHEN and CDR2 SYDVKM. Here the CDR3 DNA reads TGTGCCAGCAGTTGGGGGGAGGAAAGCTGGGCCGGGGCCAACGTCCTGACTTTC. Encoded protein: CASSWGEESWAGANVLTF.

The CDR3 spells CAWSGTSLVEQYF. The DNA of the CDR3 is TGTGCCTGGAGTGGGACTAGCTTAGTCGAGCAGTACTTC. The chain uses TRBV30 and TRBJ2-7; TRBD2 aligns across 8 bases. This CDR3 comprises 13 residues. Trimming took 1 base from V and 6 from J; bases not matched to a gene: 5. Germline V lookup: CDR1 GTSNPN, CDR2 SVGIG (reference sequence). The entire variable domain, with the rest obtained from reference TRBV30 and TRBJ2-7, is as follows: SQTIHQWPATLVQPVGSPLSLECTVEGTSNPNLYWYRQAAGRGLQLLFYSVGIGQISSEVPQNLSASRPQDRQFILSSKKLLLSDSGFYLCAWSGTSLVEQYFGPGTRLTVT.

The chain links TRBV7-8 to TRBJ2-3, with TRBD2 matching 8 bases. The CDR3 runs 16 residues. V shed 2 bases, J shed 0 bases, and the junction held 4 bases outside the gene matches. In germline, CDR1 is SGHVS, CDR2 FQNEAQ. Written as DNA, the CDR3 is TGTGCCAGCAGCTTAACGGGAGGGTTAAGCACAGATACGCAGTATTTT. Translation gives CASSLTGGLSTDTQYF.

The rearrangement joins TRBV11-2 to TRBJ2-7; tentatively, D is TRBD1 (5 bases). The CDR3 covers 14 residues. Germline-derived CDR1 and CDR2 are SGHAT and FQNNGV. V gave up 0 bases and J gave up 4 bases, with 10 bases separating them. The CDR3, as DNA: TGTGCCAGCAGCTTAGATCCAGGGTCGTACGAGCAGTACTTC. Translated: CASSLDPGSYEQYF.

The CDR3 region has the DNA TGTGCCAGCAGTCTCGGGACACCCTTGACTTCACCCCTCCACTTT. Its translation is CASSLGTPLTSPLHF. The chain joins TRBV2 to TRBJ1-6, with D possibly TRBD1 on 6 matching bases. Trimming cost V 5 bases and J 9 bases, with 17 bases left between them. Germline V gene lookup returns CDR1 SNHLY and CDR2 FYNNEI. The CDR3 covers 15 residues.

The J gene is TRBJ2-3, the V gene TRBV20-1; 10 bases are a match to TRBD2. Per the germline V gene, CDR1 is DFQATT and CDR2 is SNEGSKA (reference sequence). CDR3 length equals 16 residues. The V segment lost 3 bases and the J segment 2 bases; nucleotides outside the gene matches: 8. The CDR3 is CSASGRTSGPTDTQYF. Written as DNA, the CDR3 is TGCAGTGCTAGTGGGAGGACTAGCGGCCCCACAGATACGCAGTATTTT.

The CDR3 here is CASRGYSEGQGSYEQYF. The CDR3 region has the DNA TGTGCCAGTAGGGGGTACTCAGAGGGACAGGGGAGCTACGAGCAGTACTTC. This chain connects TRBV19 to TRBJ2-7, with 10 bases identical to TRBD1. V lost 6 bases, J lost 3 bases, and 14 bases stayed unmatched. CDR3 length equals 17 residues. The germline V gene has CDR1 LNHDA and CDR2 SQIVND (reference sequence).

This clone occurred once. The J gene is TRBJ2-7, the V gene TRBV4-1, with 7 bases aligning to TRBD1. Germline CDR1 is MGHRA and CDR2 is YSYEKL. V was pared by 2 bases and J by 3 bases, with 7 bases of the junction left unmatched. The CDR3 is 15 residues long. The CDR3 nucleotides are TGCGCCAGCAGCCAATTAAGGACAGGAAACTACGAGCAGTACTTC. Translation gives CASSQLRTGNYEQYF.

The gene calls are TRBV30 and TRBJ1-1; the match to TRBD1 covers 7 bases. This CDR3 is built from 14 residues. Germline CDR1 GTSNPN, CDR2 SVGIG (reference sequence). The ends lost 4 bases at V and 1 base at J; junction bases unmatched: 6. The CDR3 bases are TGTGCCTGGACCGTGGGACAGCCGAACACTGAAGCTTTCTTT. It translates to CAWTVGQPNTEAFF.

CDR3 sequence: CASSLGGQYTDTQYF. The CDR3 bases are TGTGCCAGCAGCTTGGGAGGGCAGTACACAGATACGCAGTATTTT. This sequence joins TRBV5-4 and TRBJ2-3; perhaps TRBD2 as D (5 bases). Looked up from germline, CDR1 is SGHNT and CDR2 is YYREEE (reference sequence). The V end lost 0 bases, the J end lost 2 bases, and 10 bases lay between the germline ends. CDR3 length equals 15 residues. The full variable domain, with the rest looked up from reference TRBV5-4 and TRBJ2-3, is ETGVTQSPTHLIKTRGQQVTLRCSSQSGHNTVSWYQQALGQGPQFIFQYYREEENGRGNFPPRFSGLQFPNYSSELNVNALELDDSALYLCASSLGGQYTDTQYFGPGTRLTVL.

This rearrangement joins TRBV5-1 to TRBJ2-1; TRBD1 aligns across 9 bases. This CDR3 is built from 18 residues. Germline values: CDR1 SGHRS, CDR2 YFSETQ. Unmatched junction bases numbered 11, after V lost 4 bases and J lost 0 bases. The CDR3 sequence is CASSPILGQGSSYNEQFF. CDR3 coding DNA: TGCGCCAGCAGCCCTATCCTAGGACAGGGGAGCTCCTACAATGAGCAGTTCTTC.

The V gene is TRBV7-8, the J gene TRBJ2-3, with 9 bases lining up with TRBD1. The CDR3 is 18 amino acids. V dropped 1 base and J dropped 2; count of bases not matched to a gene: 10. The V gene's germline CDR1 is SGHVS and CDR2 FQNEAQ. The CDR3 bases are TGTGCCAGCAGCTTAGGTCCCTTGGGACAGGGTATCACAGATACGCAGTATTTT. The encoded protein is CASSLGPLGQGITDTQYF.

This clone was counted at least ten times. The chain employs TRBV5-6 and TRBJ1-4, with 7 bases that match TRBD1. This CDR3 has 16 amino acids. Germline V gives CDR1 SGHDT, CDR2 YYEEEE. After removal of 3 bases from V and 3 bases from J, the junction contained 8 bases not matched to a gene. Here the CDR3 reads CASSSPRQGANEKLFF. The CDR3 DNA reads TGTGCCAGCAGCTCGCCCCGGCAGGGGGCTAATGAAAAACTGTTTTTT.

The chain carries TRBV2 and TRBJ1-1, with a possible D match to TRBD1 (5 bases). The length of the CDR3 is 15 residues. Germline CDR1 reads SNHLY; CDR2 reads FYNNEI. V was trimmed by 4 bases and J by 4 bases, leaving 16 bases between them. This CDR3 is CASSVDKGPGTEAFF. The CDR3, as DNA: TGTGCCAGCAGTGTCGACAAGGGGCCCGGCACTGAAGCTTTCTTT.

The CDR3 loop is CASKDGTSISGANVLTF. In DNA, the CDR3 is TGTGCCAGCAAGGATGGGACTTCGATCTCTGGGGCCAACGTCCTGACTTTC. The chain links TRBV28 to TRBJ2-6; tentatively, D is TRBD2 (6 bases). The CDR3 is 17 residues long. V was pared by 7 bases and J by 0 bases, with 16 bases between. Germline lookup yields CDR1 MDHEN and CDR2 SYDVKM.

The chain joins TRBV7-9 to TRBJ2-3, with a possible D match to TRBD2 (6 bases). Germline V CDR1 and CDR2: SEHNR, FQNEAQ (reference sequence). V was clipped by 6 bases and J by 2 bases, with 15 bases between them. This CDR3 spans 15 amino acids. The CDR3 DNA reads TGTGCCAGCAGTCGCGGGGAGGCGGACACAGATACGCAGTATTTT. It specifies CASSRGEADTDTQYF.

This clone was counted once. This chain joins TRBV30 and TRBJ2-5; no reliable D call. The germline CDR1 and CDR2 sequences are GTSNPN and SVGIG (reference sequence). Trimming removed 2 bases from V and 1 base from J, with 8 bases in between. CDR3 length equals 13 residues. The CDR3 spells CAWSRRPQETQYF. DNA of the CDR3: TGTGCCTGGAGTCGGCGGCCCCAAGAGACCCAGTACTTC.